The clone carrying this T cell receptor beta chain ranks as medium-sized. This sample is drawn from a study of tumor and adjacent non-tumor tissue in lung cancer. The template was RNA from unsorted bulk tissue. The normal lung tissue was taken more than 3 cm from the tumor edge. A modified ARM-PCR protocol with three rounds of nested PCR amplified TCRbeta. TCRdb itself ran the multiplex PCR reads through MiXCR, one entry per CDR3 protein. Among 35,000 to 50,000 distinct CDR3 sequences listed, 60% were seen once. This CDR3 has 15 amino acids. V lost 6 bases to trimming and J lost 4 bases, with 15 bases between them. The germline gives CDR1 SEHNR, CDR2 FQNEAQ (reference sequence).

Input material: distant non-tumor lung tissue. The rearrangement links TRBV7-9 to TRBJ2-2; D is possibly TRBD2 (6 bases). The source is a man aged 50 or older with non-small cell lung cancer. CDR3 DNA sequence: TGTGCCAGCAGAAAAATAGCGGAGGTCACCGGGGAGCTGTTTTTT. Its protein is CASRKIAEVTGELFF.